This T cell receptor (beta chain) originates from a study of T cells after yellow fever vaccination. Study-wide findings and caveats: Abundant clonotypes from the bulk population could have been carried over as contaminants into FACS-sorted repertoires.

Germline V gene sequence: CDR1 SGHAT, CDR2 FQNNGV. J was trimmed by 5 bases and V by 2 bases; bases with no gene match: 6. CDR3 length: 15 amino acids. This clonotype was recorded many times. Its antigen is still unknown. MiXCR was run by TCRdb on the 5' RACE reads, yielding one entry per CDR3 protein. The table shows 200,000 to 300,000 distinct CDR3 sequences, with less than 7.5% occurring only once. The sequencing used CD4+ T cells sorted from PBMCs, collected on the day of the yellow fever booster vaccination. This clonotype was sampled from a man between 25 and 39 years old who received the YFV17D yellow fever vaccine. J is TRBJ2-1 and V is TRBV11-2; TRBD2 agrees at 7 bases. The CDR3 sequence: CASSLRPAGHNEQFF. Written as DNA, the CDR3 is TGTGCCAGCAGCTTACGGCCAGCGGGACACAATGAGCAGTTCTTC.